This T cell receptor beta chain was retrieved from a study of radiation and T cells in renal cell carcinoma. For the study at large: Nephrectomy followed 15 Gy stereotactic body radiation by 4 weeks.

The time point: baseline pretreatment blood. As to treatment: 15 Gy SBRT to primary tumor, nephrectomy 4 weeks later. This renal cell carcinoma was of the clear cell type. With 2 bases removed from V and 2 bases from J, the gap between germline ends came to 10 bases. Germline assignment: CDR1 MNHNY and CDR2 SVGAGI (reference sequence). CDR3 length equals 15 residues. About this clone itself: Its specificity is not known.

The assay was immunoSEQ multiplex PCR, and TCRdb's table has in-frame clones only and misses some. The table records 150,000 or so clones, about 88% of them present only once. Overall study findings and caveats: Baseline intratumoral clonotype presence is unknown without pretreatment biopsies.

This sequence originates from a woman aged 65 to 85 with renal cell carcinoma. Source: blood, taken from a patient whose treatment included radiotherapy and nephrectomy. The chain recombines TRBV6-6 with TRBJ1-3, with a possible D match to TRBD1 (5 bases). The CDR3 DNA is TGTGCCAGCAGTTACCCGGACACGACTGGAAACACCATATATTTT. Translation gives CASSYPDTTGNTIYF.